This T cell receptor (beta chain) was sequenced for a study of blood T cell repertoires in COVID-19. Overall study context: The origin of the acute and convalescent COVID-19 samples was the United States, Italy and Spain. PBMCs, B-cell-depleted T cells, or T cells were the source of the cDNA or gDNA that made up the material.

Original handling: Amplified reference gene primers provided the basis for estimating nucleated cell counts. Sequencing was performed with immunoSEQ multiplex PCR; in TCRdb, only in-frame clones are kept and a portion is missing. V, J and clone size are those of that table, while D and trimming were read from the DNA. This sample has around 200,000 clones; about 85% occur once, and the top ten carry roughly 2.8%. Cohort assignment relied on participant-reported clinical history. This CDR3 region has 16 residues. The ends were cut back, 1 base at V and 6 bases at J, with 16 bases in the middle. Germline assignment: CDR1 SGHTA and CDR2 FQGNSA.

V usage is TRBV7-2 and J usage is TRBJ1-5, with D maybe TRBD1 (5 bases). The sequencing input was PBMCs or T cells enriched from blood (not recorded which). The TCR originated in a woman in her thirties who had recovered from COVID-19. The CDR3 DNA reads as TGTGCCAGCAGCTTAGGCGTTCCGGGGGGAGCTCAGCCCCAGCATTTT. Translation: CASSLGVPGGAQPQHF.